Presented here are 2 T cell receptor beta chains from one specimen sequenced in a study of OX40 agonist ivuxolimab in advanced cancers. The data were produced by immunoSEQ multiplex PCR, yet TCRdb's version contains in-frame clones alone and is incomplete. The data hold 70,000 to 95,000 clones, with 80% to 90% observed a single time. The starting material was CD4+ or CD8+ T cells sorted from blood, obtained in a trial of the OX40 agonist ivuxolimab. The receptors shown here come from an adult with an advanced solid tumor such as melanoma, head and neck, liver or kidney cancer.

This chain uses TRBV5-1 with TRBJ2-5; 7 nucleotides match TRBD2. In germline, CDR1 is SGHRS, CDR2 YFSETQ. The CDR3 has 17 residues. V shed 1 base, J shed 7 bases, and the junction held 16 bases outside the gene matches. The CDR3 here is CASSLPSHSGAPRTQYF. The CDR3 nucleotides are TGCGCCAGCAGCTTGCCTTCCCACAGCGGGGCCCCGAGGACCCAGTACTTC.

The chain recombines TRBV7-6 with TRBJ2-7, with D perhaps being TRBD1 or TRBD2 (5 bases each). Germline CDR1 reads SGHVS; CDR2 reads FNYEAQ. CDR3 size: 15 residues. The ends were cut back, 4 bases at V and 0 bases at J, with 13 bases in the middle. The CDR3 DNA reads TGTGCCAGCAGCTACCAGGGTGGGAGCTCCTACGAGCAGTACTTC. It is translated as CASSYQGGSSYEQYF.